This is a list of T cell receptor beta chains from one sample in a study of blood T cells in healthy people across ages. TCRdb redid the calling of the 5' RACE reads with MiXCR, one entry per CDR3 protein. The table includes about 940,000 distinct CDR3 sequences, about 48% detected once. What was sequenced was blood. These receptors were taken from a man younger than 40 in good health. The CDR3 runs from the conserved cysteine through the conserved F or W. A D gene is named only where the DNA matches it firmly. Clone size appears in some rows only: once, few, many, or a class for an expanded clone.

D gene	V gene	J gene	clone size	CDR3 DNA	CDR3 protein
NA	TRBV7-2	TRBJ2-7	few	TGTGCCAGCAGCAAAAGGGGGGAAATGTCCTACGAGCAGTACTTC	CASSKRGEMSYEQYF
NA	TRBV7-9	TRBJ1-2	NA	TGTGCCAGCAGCTTAGGTTCAGGGCCTACTAACTATGGCTACACCTTC	CASSLGSGPTNYGYTF
TRBD1	TRBV10-3	TRBJ2-7	NA	TGTGCCATCAGTCCAACAGGGGATCACGAGCAGTACTTC	CAISPTGDHEQYF
TRBD1	TRBV6-5	TRBJ1-1	NA	TGTGCCAGCAGCTACGGAGGGACAGGGAACACTGAAGCTTTCTTT	CASSYGGTGNTEAFF
NA	TRBV20-1	TRBJ2-5	NA	TGCAGTGCTAGTCATGGGAAAGAGACCCAGTACTTC	CSASHGKETQYF
NA	TRBV23-1	TRBJ1-5	NA	TGCGCCAGCAGTCAATACGCGGCCGACCAGCCCCAGCATTTT	CASSQYAADQPQHF
NA	TRBV27	TRBJ1-1	NA	TGTGCCAGCAGCTTACCTCCGGGAGCGAGTACTGAAGCTTTCTTT	CASSLPPGASTEAFF
TRBD1	TRBV4-3	TRBJ1-2	NA	TGCGCCAGCAGCCAAGATACCGGGACAGATTCACTCTATGGCTACACCTTC	CASSQDTGTDSLYGYTF
NA	TRBV7-9	TRBJ2-5	few	TGTGCCAGCAGGGGTGGACGTGAGCAGTACTTC	CASRGGREQYF
NA	TRBV27	TRBJ1-1	NA	TGTGCCAGCAGTTTAAACTTCCCGGGCACTGAAGCTTTCTTT	CASSLNFPGTEAFF